The sample holds a few counts of the clone carrying this TCR beta chain. The TCRbeta library was prepared with unique molecular identifiers. TCRdb ran MiXCR on the PCR reads and lists one entry per CDR3 protein. The data hold some 87,000 distinct CDR3 sequences, with roughly a sixth observed a single time. The sample comes from a study of T-cell reconstitution after alpha-beta-depleted transplantation in children. Trimming removed 5 bases from V and 4 bases from J, with 21 bases in between. This CDR3 region has 16 residues. CDR1 MNHEY and CDR2 SVGAGI come from the germline V gene. The sample here was PBMCs, mostly from graft donor cells, taken 180 days after TCRalphabeta/CD19-depleted stem cell transplant. The receptor was derived from a male patient aged 2-15 years who had a stem cell transplant for acute lymphoblastic leukemia, so the T cells may come from the graft donor. The chain carries TRBV6-5 and TRBJ2-7; D may match TRBD1 or TRBD2 (5 bases each). The chain's CDR3 is CASSNRAMPWGYEQYF. The CDR3 coding sequence is TGTGCCAGCAGTAACCGGGCCATGCCTTGGGGGTACGAGCAGTACTTC.